This T cell receptor (beta chain) was recorded in a study of T cell responses to AZD1222 COVID-19 vaccine (dated by TCRdb to about 2021). Broadly, across the study: A total of just over 230 trial participants underwent TCR sequencing, of whom 200 to 220 had received two doses of AZD1222 and about 25 had received two doses of the MenACWY control vaccine. Trial participants were enrolled by age into subgroups of 18-55, 56-69 and 70-plus years, and around 150, 29 and 61 TCR-sequenced participants, respectively, were included in these subgroups. The paper as a whole reports these results and caveats: CD4 TCRs associated with the vaccine covered the entire spike protein, and the dominant responses were in regions 160-218 and 743-854. Reportedly, close to half of the unique spike-specific TCRs recognized epitopes lying outside the regions that are mutated in the B.1.351 and B.1.1.7 variants. A significant rise in spike-specific TCR breadth and depth was observed after two AZD1222 doses relative to day 0 and relative to MenACWY recipients. In the small 56-69-year group, the increase in depth fell short of significance, most likely because of low power. Participants were mostly white British and included more females than males, and it was suggested by the authors that clonal diversity may have been underestimated. Conclusions about previously exposed vaccinees were limited because only six AZD1222 recipients were SARS-CoV-2 seropositive at baseline. Because no day 14 peak-response samples were available, repertoires were characterized only after the peak T cell response.

The CDR3 regions of human TCRbeta chains were analyzed by immunosequencing. Per the original workflow: Repertoire TCRs were matched against a reference library of SARS-CoV-2-specific TCRs generated with the MIRA antigen-specificity platform. Breadth meant the fraction of unique TCRs that were SARS-CoV-2-associated, whereas depth meant the fraction of total T cells that were SARS-CoV-2-associated. Each spike-specific TCR was assigned to its reactive spike region and to a CD4 or CD8 class using the MIRA data. Log10-transformed breadth and depth values were compared by one-way ANOVA with Sidak's multiple comparisons tests. TCRdb stores this immuneACCESS table with in-frame sequences only. Part of the clones is absent; in the studies checked, under half of the shortfall reflects unresolved V genes, and no reason is known for the rest. That table is the source of V, J and clone size, and D and trimming were worked out from the DNA. For this sample the table gives roughly 120,000 clones, of which 75% to 90% were detected only once. The ten largest account for 3.5% to 5% of the sample.

This clone was counted a few times. This clone's antigen is unknown. The input lacks base qualities; no much larger clone sits a single base away. V is cut by 5 bases and J by 14 bases, and the space between the germline ends is 13 bases. The germline V gene (reference sequence) supplies CDR1 SEHNR and CDR2 FQNEAQ. The CDR3 covers 12 residues, taking in both the cysteine and the phenylalanine. Only the CDR3 DNA stays, 36 bases, in frame from base 1. In light of the paper, this sample's time point label describes: baseline before first vaccination. Interpreted using the paper, the treatment or condition label stands for: meningococcal conjugate vaccine given as trial control. Vaccinee samples were obtained from the UK trials COV001 and COV002, which included a single-blind randomized controlled phase 2/3 trial of AZD1222 (ChAdOx1 nCoV-19) in healthy adults. For TCRbeta chain sequencing, PBMC samples from trial participants were taken at day 0 and at day 28 after the second dose.

The TCR comes from an adult in good health. The chain joins TRBV7-9 to TRBJ1-6; TRBD1 could be the D gene, as 5 bases match. The sample here was peripheral blood, taken on day 0 of MenACWY control vaccination. The CDR3 reads as follows: CASSLNRYALHF. The DNA reads as follows: TGTGCCAGCAGCCTAAACAGGTATGCCCTCCACTTT.